The 29 T cell receptor beta chains below all came from one sample that was sequenced in a study of T-cell reconstitution after alpha-beta-depleted transplantation in children. Unique molecular identifiers were used to barcode this TCRbeta library. TCRdb recomputed calls from the PCR reads with MiXCR, one row per CDR3 protein. The sample shows about 200,000 distinct CDR3 sequences, around 9.2% of them seen only once. The specimen comprised PBMCs, mostly from graft donor cells, sampled 360 days after TCRalphabeta/CD19-depleted stem cell transplant. The receptors were sampled from a male patient aged 2-10 years who had a stem cell transplant for acute myeloid leukemia, so the T cells may come from the graft donor.

The gene calls are TRBV24-1 and TRBJ2-1; 8 bases are a match to TRBD1. This CDR3 has 13 amino acids. Germline CDR1 and CDR2: KGHDR and SFDVKD. Unmatched junction bases numbered 2, after V lost 2 bases and J lost 9 bases. The CDR3 region is CATSDYRGTEQFF. The CDR3 DNA reads TGTGCCACCAGTGATTACAGGGGGACTGAGCAGTTCTTC.

This clonotype was picked up a small number of times. At one boundary the junction diverges from the germline segment, which might be a read error. The gene calls are TRBV29-1 and TRBJ1-2; TRBD1 might be the D (5 bases). The CDR3 extends over 11 amino acids. CDR1 is SQVTM, CDR2 ANQGSEA, per germline. The CDR3 DNA reads as TGCAGCGCGGGACTTAACCATGGCTACACCTTC. This sequence encodes CSAGLNHGYTF.

V is TRBV5-1 and J is TRBJ2-7, with TRBD2 as a possible D gene (5 bases). The CDR3 runs 16 residues. Deletions cut 2 bases from V and 0 bases from J, with 15 bases between. Germline V lookup: CDR1 SGHRS, CDR2 YFSETQ. The CDR3 coding sequence is TGCGCCAGCAGCTTAGAGGGTCCGGGGAGCTCCTACGAGCAGTACTTC. It translates to CASSLEGPGSSYEQYF.

Of note for this clonotype: The junction departs from germline at one end; a sequencing error may be responsible. The J gene is TRBJ2-2, the V gene TRBV7-7; TRBD1 might be the D (6 bases). The CDR3 runs to 16 residues. Germline CDR1 SSHAT, CDR2 FNYEAQ (reference sequence). The CDR3: CASSPNRERGPGELFF. In nucleotides, the CDR3 is TGTGCTAGCAGCCCTAACAGGGAAAGGGGTCCCGGGGAGCTGTTTTTT.

Only a few counts were recorded for this clonotype. The chain couples TRBV18 to TRBJ1-2, with unresolved D. Between the trimmed V and J ends, which lost 2 bases and 3 bases, there was a span of 7 bases. This CDR3 comprises 13 residues. Germline V gives CDR1 KGHSH, CDR2 LQKENI. CDR3 sequence reads: CASSPVEYYGYTF. DNA of the CDR3: TGTGCCAGCTCACCAGTAGAGTACTATGGCTACACCTTC.

This clonotype was recorded a few times. The gene calls are TRBV29-1 and TRBJ2-7; D not resolved. The CDR3 spans 13 residues. CDR1 is SQVTM, CDR2 ANQGSEA, per germline. Trimming removed 4 bases from V and 5 bases from J, with 15 bases in between. CDR3 region: CSVVSTLSNEQYF. The CDR3 DNA reads as TGCAGCGTTGTAAGTACCCTATCCAACGAGCAGTACTTC.

This clonotype was detected ten times or more. The chain employs TRBV29-1 and TRBJ2-1, with a possible D match to TRBD1 (5 bases). This CDR3 is 14 amino acids long. Germline CDR1 and CDR2: SQVTM and ANQGSEA. Trimming pared 0 bases from V and 7 bases from J, leaving 13 bases between. The CDR3 protein is CSVEDLQVGNEQFF. The CDR3 DNA is TGCAGCGTTGAAGATCTACAGGTGGGAAATGAGCAGTTCTTC.

The gene calls are TRBV5-5 and TRBJ1-6; 7 nucleotides agree with TRBD1. Germline V CDR1 and CDR2: SGHKS, YYEKEE (reference sequence). V dropped 4 bases and J dropped 5; count of bases not matched to a gene: 6. CDR3 length: 15 amino acids. The CDR3 loop reads CASSAPGGHNSPLHF. The CDR3 nucleotides read TGTGCCAGCAGCGCCCCAGGGGGACATAATTCACCCCTCCACTTT.

The table lists this clonotype with many counts. This sequence joins TRBV4-3 and TRBJ2-3; D is perhaps TRBD2 (6 bases). The V end lost 0 bases, the J end lost 2 bases, and 9 bases lay between the germline ends. Germline values: CDR1 LGHNA, CDR2 YSLEER. The CDR3 spans 15 residues. The CDR3 reads CASSQDWTITDTQYF. The CDR3 DNA sequence: TGCGCCAGCAGCCAAGATTGGACTATCACAGATACGCAGTATTTT.

This clonotype has at least ten counts. This chain links TRBV20-1 with TRBJ2-7; TRBD2 might be the D (6 bases). V was cut by 3 bases and J by 2 bases, with 14 bases left in between. Germline CDR1 reads DFQATT; CDR2 reads SNEGSKA (reference sequence). The CDR3 is 14 residues long. In nucleotides, the CDR3 is TGCAGTGCTAGCACGTGGGGACTCACCTACGAGCAGTACTTC. It translates to CSASTWGLTYEQYF.

This sequence joins TRBV11-2 and TRBJ2-7; 14 bases align to TRBD2. V lost 4 bases, J lost 7 bases, and 15 bases stayed unmatched. The length of the CDR3 is 18 residues. Germline CDR1 is SGHAT and CDR2 is FQNNGV. CDR3 DNA: TGTGCCAGCAGCTCTCTACCCAATGGGGGACTAGCGGGAGAAGAGCAGTACTTC. Translated, it gives CASSSLPNGGLAGEEQYF.

This clonotype appeared a few times. V is TRBV4-2 and J is TRBJ2-2; D not certain. CDR1 is LGHNA, CDR2 YNFKEQ, per germline. The V end lost 0 bases, the J end lost 7 bases, and 6 bases lay between the germline ends. This CDR3 is built from 13 residues. The CDR3, as DNA: TGTGCCAGCAGCCAAGATGGTGGCGGGGAGCTGTTTTTT. This gives the protein CASSQDGGGELFF.

The sample holds a few counts of this clonotype. The V gene is TRBV3-1, the J gene TRBJ2-7, with 12 bases matching TRBD2. The CDR3 is made up of 15 amino acids. Germline CDR1 is LGHDT and CDR2 is YNNKEL (reference sequence). V was pared by 6 bases and J by 4 bases, with 7 bases of the junction left unmatched. CDR3: CASRATSGREYEQYF. The CDR3 DNA reads as TGTGCCAGCAGAGCGACTAGCGGGAGAGAGTACGAGCAGTACTTC.

This clonotype was detected many times. V usage is TRBV5-1 and J usage is TRBJ2-4, with D possibly being TRBD2 (5 bases). Trimming took 4 bases from V and 1 from J, leaving 15 bases between them. Germline V lookup: CDR1 SGHRS, CDR2 YFSETQ. The CDR3 contains 16 residues. CDR3 sequence (DNA): TGCGCCAGCAGCCTCCTAGAAGAGCGGGCCAAAAACATTCAGTACTTC. Its protein product is CASSLLEERAKNIQYF.

This clonotype was counted only a few times. The rearrangement links TRBV7-3 to TRBJ2-1; 10 bases fit TRBD1. This CDR3 region has 17 residues. Germline values: CDR1 SGHTA, CDR2 FQGTGA. V was clipped by 6 bases and J by 7 bases; unmatched bases: 15. The CDR3 DNA is TGTGCCAGCAGTTCACCAACCGGGACAGGGGTTTCGAATGAGCAGTTCTTC. Translated: CASSSPTGTGVSNEQFF.

This clonotype was observed at least ten times. The chain recombines TRBV3-1 with TRBJ2-6; D is undetermined. The CDR3 sequence is 16 residues long. CDR1 and CDR2 (germline): LGHDT, YNNKEL (reference sequence). V lost 0 bases to trimming and J lost 3 bases, with 9 bases between them. The CDR3 reads CASSQERLDGANVLTF. The CDR3 bases are TGTGCCAGCAGCCAAGAAAGGTTGGATGGGGCCAACGTCCTGACTTTC. Using reference TRBV3-1 and TRBJ2-6 for the parts outside the CDR3, the full variable domain is DTAVSQTPKYLVTQMGNDKSIKCEQNLGHDTMYWYKQDSKKFLKIMFSYNNKELIINETVPNRFSPKSPDKAHLNLHINSLELGDSAVYFCASSQERLDGANVLTFGAGSRLTVL.

This clonotype showed up just a few times. The genes are TRBV20-1 and TRBJ2-1; TRBD1 is a possible D gene (6 bases). The length of the CDR3 is 17 residues. Between the trimmed V and J ends, which lost 6 bases and 0 bases, there was a span of 21 bases. The germline V gene encodes CDR1 DFQATT and CDR2 SNEGSKA (reference sequence). The CDR3 nucleotides are TGCAGTGCACCGGACAGTGCAGCGGACAGCTCCTACAATGAGCAGTTCTTC. Translated: CSAPDSAADSSYNEQFF.

This clonotype was counted at least ten times. This rearrangement joins TRBV12-3 or TRBV12-4 to TRBJ2-1, with D uncertain. With 6 bases removed from V and 12 bases from J, the gap between germline ends came to 21 bases. There are 14 residues in the CDR3. The CDR3 DNA follows: TGTGCCAGCAGCCCTCTTGATGCGCGAATGGGGCAGTTCTTC. Translated, it gives CASSPLDARMGQFF.

This clonotype showed up many times. The chain combines TRBV29-1 with TRBJ2-1; the D call may be TRBD1 or TRBD2 (5 bases each). Germline CDR1 reads SQVTM; CDR2 reads ANQGSEA. The length of the CDR3 is 15 residues. Trimming cost V 8 bases and J 2 bases, with 19 bases left between them. This CDR3 is CSINTGLIAYNEQFF. DNA of the CDR3: TGCAGCATCAATACGGGGCTCATAGCCTACAATGAGCAGTTCTTC.

The sample holds a few counts of this clonotype. The rearrangement joins TRBV9 to TRBJ2-2; D uncertain. The CDR3 consists of 13 residues. V was pared by 4 bases and J by 6 bases, with 10 bases between. Germline CDR1 reads SGDLS; CDR2 reads YYNGEE. The CDR3 region is CASSPSQAGELFF. Written as DNA, the CDR3 is TGTGCCAGCAGCCCAAGTCAGGCCGGGGAGCTGTTTTTT.

This chain joins TRBV4-3 and TRBJ2-5; no reliable D call. CDR3 length: 13 amino acids. The germline V gene encodes CDR1 LGHNA and CDR2 YSLEER. V was clipped by 0 bases and J by 5 bases, with 7 bases between them. The CDR3 nucleotides are TGCGCCAGCAGCCAAGAGGATTGGGAGACCCAGTACTTC. It codes for CASSQEDWETQYF.

This clonotype has a handful of counts. V gene TRBV9 combines with J gene TRBJ1-3, with D maybe TRBD1 (5 bases). V lost 6 bases and J 0 bases, leaving 13 bases between the germline ends. Per germline, CDR1 SGDLS and CDR2 YYNGEE. The CDR3 length is 15 residues. In DNA form, the CDR3 reads TGTGCCAGCACCGCCGGCGGGGCCTCTGGAAACACCATATATTTT. The encoded protein is CASTAGGASGNTIYF.

This clonotype was detected many times. The chain recombines TRBV11-1 with TRBJ2-1; 8 bases match TRBD1. From germline, CDR1 is SGHAT and CDR2 FQDESV (reference sequence). V was clipped by 5 bases and J by 6 bases; unmatched bases: 9. The CDR3 is made up of 15 amino acids. CDR3 residues: CASSPWDRTFNEQFF. The CDR3 nucleotides are TGTGCCAGCAGCCCTTGGGACAGGACGTTCAATGAGCAGTTCTTC. Together with reference TRBV11-1 and TRBJ2-1, the CDR3 gives the full variable domain: EAEVAQSPRYKITEKSQAVAFWCDPISGHATLYWYRQILGQGPELLVQFQDESVVDDSQLPKDRFSAERLKGVDSTLKIQPAELGDSAMYLCASSPWDRTFNEQFFGPGTRLTVL.

This clonotype turned up a few times. This chain links TRBV20-1 with TRBJ2-1; 13 bases match TRBD2. V was clipped by 1 base and J by 8 bases; unmatched bases: 11. CDR1 and CDR2 from the germline V gene are DFQATT and SNEGSKA (reference sequence). The CDR3 length is 17 residues. CDR3 in amino acids: CSARGRELAGGRDEQFF. Written as DNA, the CDR3 is TGCAGTGCTAGAGGGAGGGAACTAGCGGGAGGGAGGGATGAGCAGTTCTTC.

This clonotype was detected only a few times. V is TRBV7-3 and J is TRBJ2-4; D may be TRBD1 (6 bases). The V gene's germline CDR1 is SGHTA and CDR2 FQGTGA. V lost 1 base, J lost 0 bases, and 7 bases lay in between. The CDR3 consists of 15 residues. The DNA of the CDR3 is TGTGCCAGCAGCTTAAAAGGGGGAGCCAAAAACATTCAGTACTTC. It specifies CASSLKGGAKNIQYF.

In this sample, this clonotype turned up a few times. This chain connects TRBV20-1 to TRBJ2-5; D may match TRBD1 or TRBD2 (6 bases each). CDR3 length: 15 residues. Germline CDR1 and CDR2: DFQATT and SNEGSKA (reference sequence). V was clipped by 4 bases and J by 5 bases, with 20 bases between them. The CDR3 region has the DNA TGCAGTGCTATAAGCCCGACTAGAGGGGGGGAGACCCAGTACTTC. Amino acids: CSAISPTRGGETQYF.

This chain links TRBV30 with TRBJ2-1, with 7 bases that match TRBD1. This CDR3 region has 12 residues. CDR1 and CDR2 from the germline V gene are GTSNPN and SVGIG (reference sequence). With 3 bases clipped from V and 12 bases from J, the junction kept 8 bases outside the gene matches. CDR3 DNA sequence: TGTGCCTGGAGCCACCGCGGACAGGCGCAGTTCTTC. This sequence encodes CAWSHRGQAQFF. Variable domain in full (rest from reference TRBV30 and TRBJ2-1): SQTIHQWPATLVQPVGSPLSLECTVEGTSNPNLYWYRQAAGRGLQLLFYSVGIGQISSEVPQNLSASRPQDRQFILSSKKLLLSDSGFYLCAWSHRGQAQFFGPGTRLTVL.

In this sample, this clonotype turned up many times. The V call is TRBV29-1, the J call TRBJ1-3, with a weak D call TRBD1 (5 bases). The germline V and J ends were trimmed by 1 base and 2 bases, with 6 bases remaining between them. Per germline, CDR1 SQVTM and CDR2 ANQGSEA. CDR3 length equals 13 residues. Here the CDR3 DNA reads TGCAGCGTTGAAGCAGGGCCTGGAAACACCATATATTTT. Its protein product is CSVEAGPGNTIYF.

The chain couples TRBV7-8 to TRBJ1-4; D might be TRBD1 (6 bases). Trimming pared 1 base from V and 8 bases from J, leaving 17 bases between. The CDR3 runs to 16 residues. CDR1 is SGHVS, CDR2 FQNEAQ, per germline. The CDR3 here is CASSLGPDRWGEKLFF. DNA of the CDR3: TGTGCCAGCAGCTTAGGGCCAGACAGGTGGGGGGAAAAACTGTTTTTT.